The subject of this entry is one T cell receptor beta chain. The antigen is undetermined. This entry belongs to a study of cytomegalovirus exposure and HLA in healthy donors. About the research overall: The approximately 110 validation repertoires used a platform that matched the one used for the approximately 700 first-cohort repertoires, as a later analysis reported. Findings and caveats of the study: A list of more than 150 TCR beta chains associated with cytomegalovirus was given. Rarity marked most TCR sequences, yet some public TCRs occurred in many donors. Confirmation was obtained in vitro that a few CMV-associated chains are specific for CMV antigens.

Assay used: immunoSEQ multiplex PCR; TCRdb lists only in-frame clones, some missing. The table shows around 61,000 clones, with roughly nine tenths occurring only once. V lost 0 bases and J lost 10, with 16 bases in between. Germline V gene sequence: CDR1 LNHNV, CDR2 YYDKDF (reference sequence). The CDR3 extends over 15 amino acids. This clonotype originated in a man between 18 and 35 years old in good health and CMV-seronegative. The chain has TRBV15 and TRBJ1-5; D unclear. Sequences were obtained from PBMCs. The CDR3 DNA sequence: TGTGCCACCAGCAGAGATCGCGGAGGGCCATATCCCCAGCATTTT. Translated, it gives CATSRDRGGPYPQHF.